The source of this T cell receptor beta chain is a study of blood T cell repertoires in COVID-19. Here immunoSEQ multiplex PCR was the method, and the copy in TCRdb shows in-frame clones only, minus some. The table has about 87,000 clones, approximately 83% seen once. The germline V gene encodes CDR1 MNHEY and CDR2 SVGEGT. V was pared by 4 bases and J by 0 bases, with 22 bases of the junction left unmatched. This CDR3 comprises 21 residues. In this sample, this clone turned up once. The sequence came from a woman in her seventies with acute or convalescent COVID-19. This rearrangement joins TRBV6-2 or TRBV6-3 to TRBJ2-3, with 7 bases fitting TRBD2. The material sequenced was peripheral blood. The CDR3 DNA reads TGTGCCAGCAGTTCCCGGAGGCCGTCGCCTAGCGGAGGACTTAGCACAGATACGCAGTATTTT. Residues: CASSSRRPSPSGGLSTDTQYF.